The present T cell receptor beta chain was sequenced within a study of beta chain features in type 1 diabetes. The investigators reverse transcribed all of the isolated RNA, so they sequenced expressed TCRB transcripts. Clones were read by immunoSEQ multiplex PCR, and TCRdb kept only the in-frame ones, dropping some. This sample has tens of thousands of clones, with roughly 41% found just once. The CDR3 is 15 amino acids. Trimming took off 5 bases at V and 2 bases at J, with 14 bases between the two ends. In germline, CDR1 is SGHVS, CDR2 FQNEAQ. Heparinised blood was drawn once per donor, averaging roughly 120 mL. Findings and caveats of the study: Among all four CD4+ subsets, Type 1 diabetes patients had TCRB CDR3s that were moderately but significantly shorter.

About this clone itself: What it binds is not known.

The sample consisted of Tregs from blood. The source of this sequence is a man aged 25-45 years with type 1 diabetes. The chain combines TRBV7-8 with TRBJ2-3, with D possibly being TRBD1 (6 bases). The CDR3 bases are TGTGCCAGCAGCCCGACCCCAGGGGCCACAGATACGCAGTATTTT. It is translated as CASSPTPGATDTQYF.